The present T cell receptor beta chain was sequenced within a study of blood T cell repertoires in COVID-19 (dated by TCRdb to the early 2020s). The study in broad terms: The collaborator samples originated in the United States, Italy and Spain and spanned the acute and convalescent phases of COVID-19. The prospective study material was composed of cDNA or gDNA derived from T cells, B-cell-depleted T cells, or PBMCs. Deeply sampled blood TCRbeta repertoires from subjects exposed to, actively infected with, or recovered from COVID-19 were included in the dataset. The repertoires were released in a freely available public database intended as a resource for research on the immune response to SARS-CoV-2. Samples were obtained from the ongoing ImmuneRACE study (first 160 participants) and from about 1,300 subjects provided by 6 global collaborators. The sample metadata nearly always contained a de-identified subject ID, COVID-19 status, age in years and sex. Where available, HLA class I and class II types were obtained from metadata supplied by the sample provider rather than from assay-based typing. The research as a whole found: How much clinical and demographic metadata was included differed by source and by participant, and the metadata was provided uncurated.

With regard to this clone: It lacks a known antigen. Nothing much larger sits one base from this clone, and base qualities are not available.

Participants in the prospective study were enrolled through a virtual design, were aged roughly 18 to 100 years, and lived in under 25 United States geographic areas. To assign participants to cohorts, the prospective study relied on clinical history that participants themselves reported in a screening survey and a study questionnaire. ImmuneRACE Cohort 3 recovered participants were defined by two consecutive negative NP/OP PCR tests, healthcare professional clearance, or symptom resolution. In the prospective study, mobile phlebotomists collected whole blood, serum and a nasopharyngeal or oropharyngeal swab from each participant. Participants in the prospective study had the option to provide additional blood draws and questionnaires over a roughly 2-month period. Before DNA extraction, prospective study blood samples were shipped either frozen or at room temperature. Looking up the germline V gene (reference sequence) yields CDR1 LNHNV and CDR2 YYDKDF. V and J lose 5 bases and 4 bases, and a span of 9 bases separates them. Measured from the cysteine to the phenylalanine, the CDR3 is 13 residues long. The read is trimmed to its CDR3 DNA, 39 bases read in frame from base 1.

TCRbeta CDR3 regions were amplified from genomic DNA using the immunoSEQ Assay, a bias-controlled multiplex PCR. The paper's processing steps were these. The number of nucleated cells in each sample was estimated from the amplification of reference gene primers within the assay. To quantify the absolute abundance of each unique TCRbeta CDR3 rearrangement, sequence reads were collapsed and filtered. For each sample, productive Simpson clonality was calculated by taking the square root of Simpson's diversity index across productive rearrangements. TCRdb stores this immuneACCESS table with in-frame sequences only. Part of the clones is absent; in the studies checked, under half of the shortfall reflects unresolved V genes, and no reason is known for the rest. V and J calls and clone size are those listed in that table; D and trimming were worked out from the DNA. Present in this sample are 450,000 to 500,000 clones, about 85% of which were seen just once. The biggest ten clones account for around 0.7% of the sample.

Sequenced: PBMCs or T cells enriched from blood (not recorded which). The clonotype was recovered from a woman aged 18-29 years who had recovered from COVID-19. The sequence is built from TRBV15 and TRBJ1-5, with TRBD1 tentatively as D gene (6 bases match). The DNA sequence is as follows: TGTGCCACCAGCCTAACAGGGAATCAGCCCCAGCATTTT. Its translation is CATSLTGNQPQHF.